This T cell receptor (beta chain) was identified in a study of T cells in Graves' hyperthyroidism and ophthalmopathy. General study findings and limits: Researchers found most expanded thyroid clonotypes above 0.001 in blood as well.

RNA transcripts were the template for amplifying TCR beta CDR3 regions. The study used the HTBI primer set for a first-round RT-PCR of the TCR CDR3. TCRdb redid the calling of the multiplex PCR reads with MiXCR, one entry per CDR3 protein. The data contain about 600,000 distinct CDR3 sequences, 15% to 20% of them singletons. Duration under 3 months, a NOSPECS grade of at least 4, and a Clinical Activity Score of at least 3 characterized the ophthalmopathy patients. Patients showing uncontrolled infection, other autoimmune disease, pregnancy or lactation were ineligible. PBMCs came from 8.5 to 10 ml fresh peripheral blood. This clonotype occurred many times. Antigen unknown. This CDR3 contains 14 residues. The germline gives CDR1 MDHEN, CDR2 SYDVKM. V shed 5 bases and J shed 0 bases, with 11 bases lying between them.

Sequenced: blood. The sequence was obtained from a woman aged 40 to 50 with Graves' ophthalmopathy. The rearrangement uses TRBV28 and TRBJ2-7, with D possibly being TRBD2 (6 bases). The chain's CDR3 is CASSNDGSSYEQYF. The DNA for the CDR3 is TGTGCCAGCAGTAACGACGGGAGCTCCTACGAGCAGTACTTC.